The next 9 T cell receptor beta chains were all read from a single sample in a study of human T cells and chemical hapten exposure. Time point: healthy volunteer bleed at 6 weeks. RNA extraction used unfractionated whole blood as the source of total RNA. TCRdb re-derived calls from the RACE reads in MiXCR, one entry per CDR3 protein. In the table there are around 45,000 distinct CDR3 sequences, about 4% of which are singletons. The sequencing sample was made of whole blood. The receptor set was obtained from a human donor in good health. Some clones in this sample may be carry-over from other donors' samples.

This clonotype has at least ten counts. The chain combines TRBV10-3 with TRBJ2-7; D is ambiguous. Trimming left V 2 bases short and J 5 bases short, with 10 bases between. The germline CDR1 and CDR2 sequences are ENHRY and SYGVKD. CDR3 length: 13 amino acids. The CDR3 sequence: CAISEKGINEQYF. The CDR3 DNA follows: TGTGCCATCAGTGAGAAGGGAATCAACGAGCAGTACTTC.

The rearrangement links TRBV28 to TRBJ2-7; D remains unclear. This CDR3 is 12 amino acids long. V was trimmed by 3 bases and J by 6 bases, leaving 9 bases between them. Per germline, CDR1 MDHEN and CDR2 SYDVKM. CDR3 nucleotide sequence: TGTGCCAGCAGTTTTGGCCTGGGCGAGCAGTACTTC. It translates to CASSFGLGEQYF.

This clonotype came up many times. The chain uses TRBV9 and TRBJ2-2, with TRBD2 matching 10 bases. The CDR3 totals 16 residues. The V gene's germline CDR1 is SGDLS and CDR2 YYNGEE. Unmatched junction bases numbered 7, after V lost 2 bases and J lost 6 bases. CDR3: CASSVGSSGSSGELFF. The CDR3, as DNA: TGTGCCAGCAGCGTTGGATCTAGCGGGAGTTCCGGGGAGCTGTTTTTT.

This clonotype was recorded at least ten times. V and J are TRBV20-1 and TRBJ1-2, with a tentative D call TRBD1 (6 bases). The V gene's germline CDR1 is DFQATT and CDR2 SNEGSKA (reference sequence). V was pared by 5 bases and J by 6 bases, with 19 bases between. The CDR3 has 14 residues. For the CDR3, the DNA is TGCAGTGCTGAGGCCCCCGGGACACCGAATGGCTACACCTTC. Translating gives CSAEAPGTPNGYTF.

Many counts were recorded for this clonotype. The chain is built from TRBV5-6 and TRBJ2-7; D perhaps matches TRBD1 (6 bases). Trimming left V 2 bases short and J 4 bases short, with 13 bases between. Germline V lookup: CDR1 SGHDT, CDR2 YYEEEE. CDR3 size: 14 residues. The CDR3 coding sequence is TGTGCCAGCAGCTTCCGGGACACCCCATACGAGCAGTACTTC. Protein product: CASSFRDTPYEQYF.

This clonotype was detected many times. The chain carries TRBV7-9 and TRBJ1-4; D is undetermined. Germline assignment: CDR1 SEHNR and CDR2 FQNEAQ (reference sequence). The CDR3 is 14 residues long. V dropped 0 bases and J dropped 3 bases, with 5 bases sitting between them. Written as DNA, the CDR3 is TGTGCCAGCAGCTTAGCTGGTTCTAATGAAAAACTGTTTTTT. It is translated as CASSLAGSNEKLFF.

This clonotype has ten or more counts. The CDR3 DNA is TGTGCCACCAGTGTTAACGACGGGAACTCCTACAATGAGCAGTTCTTC. As protein: CATSVNDGNSYNEQFF. The V and J genes are TRBV24-1 and TRBJ2-1; a weak D match, TRBD2 (5 bases). Per the germline V gene, CDR1 is KGHDR and CDR2 is SFDVKD. The V end was cut by 5 bases, the J end by 0 bases, with 13 bases between. CDR3 length equals 16 residues.

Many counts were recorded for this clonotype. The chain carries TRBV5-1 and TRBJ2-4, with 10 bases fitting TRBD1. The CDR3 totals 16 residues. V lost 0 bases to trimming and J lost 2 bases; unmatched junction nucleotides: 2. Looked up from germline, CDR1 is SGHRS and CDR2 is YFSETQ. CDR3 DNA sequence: TGCGCCAGCAGCTTGGAGGGACAGGGGCCCAAAAACATTCAGTACTTC. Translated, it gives CASSLEGQGPKNIQYF. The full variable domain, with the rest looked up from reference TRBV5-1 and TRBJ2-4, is KAGVTQTPRYLIKTRGQQVTLSCSPISGHRSVSWYQQTPGQGLQFLFEYFSETQRNKGNFPGRFSGRQFSNSRSEMNVSTLELGDSALYLCASSLEGQGPKNIQYFGAGTRLSVL.

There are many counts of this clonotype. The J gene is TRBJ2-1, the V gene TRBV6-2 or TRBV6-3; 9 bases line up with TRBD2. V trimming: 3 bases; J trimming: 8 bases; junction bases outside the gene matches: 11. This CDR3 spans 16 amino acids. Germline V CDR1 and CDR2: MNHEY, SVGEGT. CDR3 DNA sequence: TGTGCCAGCAGTTATCCTAGCGGGAAAGGCTGGGATGAGCAGTTCTTC. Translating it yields CASSYPSGKGWDEQFF.